The sample holds a few counts of the clone carrying this T cell receptor (beta chain). Its specificity is unknown. This sample is part of a study of cytomegalovirus exposure and HLA in healthy donors. Unmatched junction bases numbered 10, after V lost 4 bases and J lost 8 bases. The CDR3 consists of 14 residues. The primer mix had 60 Vbeta and 13 Jbeta primers. This table comes from immunoSEQ multiplex PCR, and its TCRdb copy is limited to in-frame clones, with some not included. The sample has 200,000 to 250,000 clones; about 86% are singletons. Study results and limitations: A later analysis reported that several of the most significant clusters appeared to be linked to common viral pathogens, among them Epstein-Barr virus. Most TCR sequences were rare, but some public TCRs occurred in many donors.

The clonotype was recovered from a woman aged 55-70 years in good health and CMV-seropositive. The chain employs TRBV23-1 and TRBJ1-2; the match to TRBD1 covers 7 bases. TRBV23-1 is treated as an ORF (open reading frame) with a function not yet certain. Material: PBMCs. In nucleotides, the CDR3 is TGCGCCAGCAGTCGGTCCACAGGGGACGGCGGCTACACCTTC. Protein: CASSRSTGDGGYTF.